The source of this T cell receptor beta chain is a study of beta chain features in type 1 diabetes. Overall study results and limits: A cDNA-based sequencing approach could over-represent cells with high TCR expression. More deletions and fewer insertions at VDJ junctions were found in patients with type 1 diabetes.

What was sequenced were expressed TCRB transcripts, since all of the isolated RNA had been reverse transcribed. Sequencing was performed with immunoSEQ multiplex PCR; in TCRdb, only in-frame clones are kept and a portion is missing. This sample carries roughly 310,000 clones, 11% of them seen once, and the ten largest clones take around 0.015%. About this clone: No antigen is known for it.

The J segment lost 0 bases and the V segment lost 1 base, leaving 3 bases of the junction unmatched. The germline V gene has CDR1 SGHVS and CDR2 FNYEAQ. There are 17 residues in the CDR3. The source of this sequence is a woman aged 25 to 45 in good health. V and J are TRBV7-6 and TRBJ2-3; 11 nucleotides agree with TRBD2. Sample: naive CD4+ T cells from blood. CDR3 region: CASSLVPSGGSTDTQYF. CDR3 DNA: TGTGCCAGCAGCTTAGTTCCTAGCGGGGGGAGCACAGATACGCAGTATTTT.